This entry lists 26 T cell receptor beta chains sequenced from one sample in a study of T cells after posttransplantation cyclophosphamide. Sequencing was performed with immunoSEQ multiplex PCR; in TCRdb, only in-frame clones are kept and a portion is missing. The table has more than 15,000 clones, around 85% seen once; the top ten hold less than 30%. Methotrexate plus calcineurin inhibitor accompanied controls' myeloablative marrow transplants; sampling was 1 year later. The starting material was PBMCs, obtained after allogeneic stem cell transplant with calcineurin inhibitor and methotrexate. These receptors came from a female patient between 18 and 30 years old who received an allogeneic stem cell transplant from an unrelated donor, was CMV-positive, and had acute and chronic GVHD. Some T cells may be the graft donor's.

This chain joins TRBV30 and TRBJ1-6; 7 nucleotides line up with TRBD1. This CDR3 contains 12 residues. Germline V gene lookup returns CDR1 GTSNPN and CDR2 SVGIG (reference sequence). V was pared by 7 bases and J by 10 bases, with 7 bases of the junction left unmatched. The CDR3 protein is CALNRGESPLHF. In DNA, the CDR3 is TGTGCCTTAAACAGGGGCGAGTCACCCCTCCACTTT.

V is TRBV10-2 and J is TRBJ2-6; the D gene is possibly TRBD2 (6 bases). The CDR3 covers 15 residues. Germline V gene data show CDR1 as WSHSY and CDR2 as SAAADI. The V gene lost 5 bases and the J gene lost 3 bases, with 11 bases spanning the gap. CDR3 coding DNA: TGCGCCAGCAGTATGAGGGGAGGTGGGGCCAACGTCCTGACTTTC. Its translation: CASSMRGGGANVLTF.

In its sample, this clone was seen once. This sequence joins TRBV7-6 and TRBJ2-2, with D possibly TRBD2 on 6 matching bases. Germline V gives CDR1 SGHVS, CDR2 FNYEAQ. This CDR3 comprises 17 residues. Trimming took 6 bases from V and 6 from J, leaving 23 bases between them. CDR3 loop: CASSSRAAGGIAGELFF. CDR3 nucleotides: TGTGCCAGCAGTTCAAGAGCGGCTGGGGGGATTGCCGGGGAGCTGTTTTTT.

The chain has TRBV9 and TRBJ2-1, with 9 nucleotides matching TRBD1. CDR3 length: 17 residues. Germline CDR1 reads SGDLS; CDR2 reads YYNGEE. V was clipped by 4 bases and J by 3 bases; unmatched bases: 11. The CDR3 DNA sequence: TGTGCCAGCAGCCCAAGATACGGACAGGGGAACTACAATGAGCAGTTCTTC. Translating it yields CASSPRYGQGNYNEQFF.

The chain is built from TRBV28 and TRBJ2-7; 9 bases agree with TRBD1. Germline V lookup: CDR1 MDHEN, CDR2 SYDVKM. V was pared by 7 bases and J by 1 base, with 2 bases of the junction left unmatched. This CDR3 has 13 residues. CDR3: CASTGTGSYEQYF. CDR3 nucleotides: TGTGCCAGCACCGGGACAGGGTCCTACGAGCAGTACTTC.

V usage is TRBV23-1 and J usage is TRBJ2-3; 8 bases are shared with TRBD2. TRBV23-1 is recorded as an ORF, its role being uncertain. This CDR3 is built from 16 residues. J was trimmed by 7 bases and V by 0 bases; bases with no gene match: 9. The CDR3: CASSQSPAGVYHTQYF. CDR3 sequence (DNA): TGCGCCAGCAGTCAATCGCCAGCGGGAGTTTATCATACGCAGTATTTT.

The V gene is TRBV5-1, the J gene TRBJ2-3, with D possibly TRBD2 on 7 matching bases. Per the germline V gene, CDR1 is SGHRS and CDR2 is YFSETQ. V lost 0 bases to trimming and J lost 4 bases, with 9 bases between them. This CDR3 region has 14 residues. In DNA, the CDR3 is TGCGCCAGCAGCTTGGGGGGGGGCCCAGATACGCAGTATTTT. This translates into CASSLGGGPDTQYF.

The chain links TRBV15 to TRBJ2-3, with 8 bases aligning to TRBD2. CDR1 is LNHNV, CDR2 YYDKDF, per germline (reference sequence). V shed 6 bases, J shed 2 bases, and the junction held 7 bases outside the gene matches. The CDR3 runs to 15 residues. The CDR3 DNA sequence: TGTGCCACCAGGGGGAGCGGGGGATACACAGATACGCAGTATTTT. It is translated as CATRGSGGYTDTQYF.

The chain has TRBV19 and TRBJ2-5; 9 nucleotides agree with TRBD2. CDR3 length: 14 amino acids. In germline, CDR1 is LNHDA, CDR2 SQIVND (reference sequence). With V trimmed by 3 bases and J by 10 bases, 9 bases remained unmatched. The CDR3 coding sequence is TGTGCCAGTAGTATGACTAGCGGTCTCCCTATCCAGTACTTC. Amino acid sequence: CASSMTSGLPIQYF.

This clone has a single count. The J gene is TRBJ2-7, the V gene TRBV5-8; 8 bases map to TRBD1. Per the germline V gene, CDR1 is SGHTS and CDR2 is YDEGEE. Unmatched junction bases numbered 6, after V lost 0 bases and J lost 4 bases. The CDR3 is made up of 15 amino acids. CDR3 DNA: TGTGCCAGCAGCTTGGCCCAGGGGACAGGTTACGAGCAGTACTTC. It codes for CASSLAQGTGYEQYF.

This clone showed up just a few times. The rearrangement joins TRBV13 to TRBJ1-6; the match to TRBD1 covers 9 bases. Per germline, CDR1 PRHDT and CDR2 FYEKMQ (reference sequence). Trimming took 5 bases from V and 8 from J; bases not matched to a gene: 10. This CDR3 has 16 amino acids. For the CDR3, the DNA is TGTGCCAGCAGCCAGCCCGACAGGGGGATATATTCACCCCTCCACTTT. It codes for CASSQPDRGIYSPLHF.

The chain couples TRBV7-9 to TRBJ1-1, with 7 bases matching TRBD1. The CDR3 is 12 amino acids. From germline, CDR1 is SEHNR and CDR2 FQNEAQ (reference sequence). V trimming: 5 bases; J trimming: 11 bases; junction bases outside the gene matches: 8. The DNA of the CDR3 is TGTGCCAGCAGCGGAGACAGGGAACTGGCTTTCTTT. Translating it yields CASSGDRELAFF.

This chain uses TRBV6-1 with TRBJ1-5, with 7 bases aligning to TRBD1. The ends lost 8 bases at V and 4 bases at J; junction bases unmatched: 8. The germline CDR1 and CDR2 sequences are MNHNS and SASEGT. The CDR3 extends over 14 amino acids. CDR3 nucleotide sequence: TGTGCCAGCGCTAAAACAGGGGTTAATCAGCCCCAGCATTTT. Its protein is CASAKTGVNQPQHF.

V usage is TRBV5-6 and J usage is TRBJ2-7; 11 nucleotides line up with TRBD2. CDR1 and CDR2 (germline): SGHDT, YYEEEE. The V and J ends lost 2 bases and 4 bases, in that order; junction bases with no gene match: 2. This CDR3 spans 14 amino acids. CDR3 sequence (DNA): TGTGCCAGCAGCTTTAGCGGGGGGGGGTACGAGCAGTACTTC. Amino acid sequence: CASSFSGGGYEQYF.

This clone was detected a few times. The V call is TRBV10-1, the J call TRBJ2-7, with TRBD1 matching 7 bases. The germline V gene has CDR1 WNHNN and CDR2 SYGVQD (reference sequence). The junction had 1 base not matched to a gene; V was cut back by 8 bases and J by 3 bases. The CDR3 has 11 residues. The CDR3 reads CASGDSYEQYF. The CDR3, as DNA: TGCGCCAGCGGGGACAGCTACGAGCAGTACTTC.

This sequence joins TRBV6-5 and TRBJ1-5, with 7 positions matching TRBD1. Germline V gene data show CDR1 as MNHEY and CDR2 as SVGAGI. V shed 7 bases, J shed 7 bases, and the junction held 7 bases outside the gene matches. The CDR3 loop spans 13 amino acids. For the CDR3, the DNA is TGTGCCAGCAACAGGGGAGTGGGGCAGCCCCAGCATTTT. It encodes CASNRGVGQPQHF.

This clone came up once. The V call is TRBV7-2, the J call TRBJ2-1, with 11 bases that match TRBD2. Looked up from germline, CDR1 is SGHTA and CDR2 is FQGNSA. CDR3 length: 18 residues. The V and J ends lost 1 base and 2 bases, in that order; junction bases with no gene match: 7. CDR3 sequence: CASSLGMGTSGPYNEQFF. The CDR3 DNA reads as TGTGCCAGCAGCTTAGGGATGGGGACTAGCGGACCCTACAATGAGCAGTTCTTC.

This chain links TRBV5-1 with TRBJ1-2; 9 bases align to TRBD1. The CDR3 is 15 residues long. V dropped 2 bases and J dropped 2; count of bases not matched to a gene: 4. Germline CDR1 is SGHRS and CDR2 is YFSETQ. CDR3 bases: TGCGCCAGCAGCTTTTCGGGACAGGGAAACTATGGCTACACCTTC. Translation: CASSFSGQGNYGYTF.

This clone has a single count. In DNA, the CDR3 is TGTGCCAGCAGCCAAGACGGCTCCTACGAGCAGTACTTC. Translated, it gives CASSQDGSYEQYF. The V and J genes are TRBV14 and TRBJ2-7; D gene uncertain. The CDR3 extends over 13 amino acids. V lost 0 bases, J lost 0 bases, and 3 bases lay in between. The V gene's germline CDR1 is SGHDN and CDR2 FVKESK. The complete variable domain, with remaining parts taken from reference TRBV14 and TRBJ2-7, reads EAGVTQFPSHSVIEKGQTVTLRCDPISGHDNLYWYRRVMGKEIKFLLHFVKESKQDESGMPNNRFLAERTGGTYSTLKVQPAELEDSGVYFCASSQDGSYEQYFGPGTRLTVT.

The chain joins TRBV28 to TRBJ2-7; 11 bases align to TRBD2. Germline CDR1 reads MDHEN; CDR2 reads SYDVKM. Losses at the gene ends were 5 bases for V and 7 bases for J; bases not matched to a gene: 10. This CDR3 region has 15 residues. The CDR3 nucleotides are TGTGCCAGCAGTCGAATTAGCGGGAGGGCGGGAGAGCAGTACTTC. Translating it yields CASSRISGRAGEQYF.

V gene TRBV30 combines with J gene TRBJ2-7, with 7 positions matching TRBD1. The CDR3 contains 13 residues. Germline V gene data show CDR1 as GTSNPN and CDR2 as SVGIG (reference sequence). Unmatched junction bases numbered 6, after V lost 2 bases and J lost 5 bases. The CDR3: CAWSMSGTDEQYF. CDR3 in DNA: TGTGCCTGGAGTATGTCAGGGACAGACGAGCAGTACTTC.

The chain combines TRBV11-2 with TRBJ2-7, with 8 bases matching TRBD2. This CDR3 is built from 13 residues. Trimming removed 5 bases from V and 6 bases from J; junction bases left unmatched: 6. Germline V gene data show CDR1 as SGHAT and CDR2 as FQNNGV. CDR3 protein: CASSPGGLSEQYF. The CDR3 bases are TGTGCCAGCAGCCCGGGGGGGCTCAGCGAGCAGTACTTC.

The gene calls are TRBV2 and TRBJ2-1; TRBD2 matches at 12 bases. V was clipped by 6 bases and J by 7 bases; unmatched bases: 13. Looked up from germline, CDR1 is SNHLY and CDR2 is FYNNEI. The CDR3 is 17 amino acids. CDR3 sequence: CASRGDLAGGVRNEQFF. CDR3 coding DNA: TGTGCCAGCAGGGGGGACCTAGCGGGAGGGGTGAGGAATGAGCAGTTCTTC.

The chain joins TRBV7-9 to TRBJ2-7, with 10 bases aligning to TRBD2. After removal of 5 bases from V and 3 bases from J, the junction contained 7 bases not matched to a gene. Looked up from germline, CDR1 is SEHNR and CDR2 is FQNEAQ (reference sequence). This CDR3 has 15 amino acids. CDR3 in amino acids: CASSPSGSPLYEQYF. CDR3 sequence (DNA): TGTGCCAGCAGCCCTAGCGGGAGTCCCCTCTACGAGCAGTACTTC.

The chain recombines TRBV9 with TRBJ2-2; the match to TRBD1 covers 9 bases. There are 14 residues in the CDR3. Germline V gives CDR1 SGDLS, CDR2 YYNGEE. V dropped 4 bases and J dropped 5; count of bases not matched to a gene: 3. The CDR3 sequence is CASSRDRVTGELFF. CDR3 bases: TGTGCCAGCAGCCGGGACAGGGTGACCGGGGAGCTGTTTTTT.

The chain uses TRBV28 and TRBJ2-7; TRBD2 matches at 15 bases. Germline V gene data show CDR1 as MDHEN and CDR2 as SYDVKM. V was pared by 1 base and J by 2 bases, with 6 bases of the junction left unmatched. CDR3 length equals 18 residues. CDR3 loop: CASSLYGLAGGPTYEQYF. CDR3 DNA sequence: TGTGCCAGCAGTTTATACGGACTAGCGGGAGGGCCCACCTACGAGCAGTACTTC.